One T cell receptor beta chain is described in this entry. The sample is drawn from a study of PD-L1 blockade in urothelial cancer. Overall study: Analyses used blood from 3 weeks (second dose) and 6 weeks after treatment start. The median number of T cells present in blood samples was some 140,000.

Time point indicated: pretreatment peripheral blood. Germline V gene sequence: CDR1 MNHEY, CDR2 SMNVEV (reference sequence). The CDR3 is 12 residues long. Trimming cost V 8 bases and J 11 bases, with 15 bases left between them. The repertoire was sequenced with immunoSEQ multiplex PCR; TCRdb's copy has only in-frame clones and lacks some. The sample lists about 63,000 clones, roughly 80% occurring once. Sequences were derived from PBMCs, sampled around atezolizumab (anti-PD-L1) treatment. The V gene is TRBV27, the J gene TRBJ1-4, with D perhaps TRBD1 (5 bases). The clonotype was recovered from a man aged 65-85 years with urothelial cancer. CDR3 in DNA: TGTGCCAGCGGACAAAACGTTGGGAAACTGTTTTTT. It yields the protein CASGQNVGKLFF.